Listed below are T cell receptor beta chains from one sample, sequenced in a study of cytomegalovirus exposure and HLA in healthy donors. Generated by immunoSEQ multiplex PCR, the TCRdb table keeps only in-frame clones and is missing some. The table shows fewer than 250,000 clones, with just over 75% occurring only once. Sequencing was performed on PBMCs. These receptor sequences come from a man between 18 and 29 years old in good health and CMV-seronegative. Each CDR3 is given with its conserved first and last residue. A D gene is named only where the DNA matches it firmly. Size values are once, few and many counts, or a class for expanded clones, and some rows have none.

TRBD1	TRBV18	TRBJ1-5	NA	CASSGDRGRDNQPQHF	TGTGCCAGCTCAGGGGACAGGGGGCGAGACAATCAGCCCCAGCATTTT
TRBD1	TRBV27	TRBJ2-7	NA	CASSLRWTGGAYEQYF	TGTGCCAGCAGTTTACGATGGACAGGGGGCGCATACGAGCAGTACTTC
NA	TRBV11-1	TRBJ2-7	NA	CASSQLGSVWDEQYF	TGTGCCAGCAGCCAACTTGGGAGTGTGTGGGACGAGCAGTACTTC
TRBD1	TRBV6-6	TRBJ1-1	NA	CASGEGARLSTEAFF	TGTGCCAGCGGAGAGGGGGCACGTTTGAGCACTGAAGCTTTCTTT
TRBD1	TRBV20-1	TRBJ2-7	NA	CSGTERYEQYF	TGCAGCGGGACAGAGAGATACGAGCAGTACTTC
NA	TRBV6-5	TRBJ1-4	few	CASSYSGARDEKLFF	TGTGCCAGCAGTTACTCGGGGGCTCGCGATGAAAAACTGTTTTTT
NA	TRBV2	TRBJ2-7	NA	CASLGGGREQYF	TGTGCCAGCCTCGGAGGGGGCCGCGAGCAGTACTTC
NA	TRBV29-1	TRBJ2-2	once	CSVEDGRGNTGELFF	TGCAGCGTTGAAGATGGGCGGGGGAACACCGGGGAGCTGTTTTTT
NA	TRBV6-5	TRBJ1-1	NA	CASSYLSIRGVAEAFF	TGTGCCAGCAGTTACTTGTCTATCAGGGGAGTGGCTGAAGCTTTCTTT
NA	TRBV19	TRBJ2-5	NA	CASSTLGLQTQYF	TGTGCCAGTAGTACTCTAGGTTTGCAGACCCAGTACTTC
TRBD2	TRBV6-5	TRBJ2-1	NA	CASSVSSGAYNEQFF	TGTGCCAGCAGTGTTTCTAGCGGAGCCTACAATGAGCAGTTCTTC
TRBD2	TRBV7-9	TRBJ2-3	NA	CASRPTSGRSIDTQYF	TGTGCCAGCAGACCGACTAGCGGGAGATCGATTGATACGCAGTATTTT
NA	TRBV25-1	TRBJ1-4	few	CASKRDGRGKLFF	TGTGCCAGCAAACGGGACGGGCGGGGAAAACTGTTTTTT
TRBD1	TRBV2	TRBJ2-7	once	CASTDPGQGLPEQYF	TGTGCCAGCACTGACCCGGGACAGGGGTTACCCGAGCAGTACTTC
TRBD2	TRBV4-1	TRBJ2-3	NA	CASRASGNKADTQYF	TGCGCCAGCAGGGCTAGCGGGAACAAAGCCGATACGCAGTATTTT
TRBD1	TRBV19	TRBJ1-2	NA	CASNRGQGPPVYGYTF	TGTGCCAGTAATCGGGGACAGGGACCTCCCGTGTATGGCTACACCTTC
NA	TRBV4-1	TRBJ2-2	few	CASSPQGSITGELFF	TGCGCCAGCAGCCCACAGGGTAGTATCACCGGGGAGCTGTTTTTT
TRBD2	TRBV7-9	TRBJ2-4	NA	CASSPRLAGVNIQYF	TGTGCCAGCAGCCCGAGACTAGCGGGAGTAAACATTCAGTACTTC
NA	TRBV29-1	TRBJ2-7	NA	CSVVGSLEEQGKPYEQYF	TGCAGCGTTGTGGGTAGTTTAGAAGAACAGGGTAAGCCCTACGAGCAGTACTTC
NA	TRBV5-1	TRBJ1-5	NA	CASSLWPGESNQPQHF	TGCGCCAGCAGCTTGTGGCCAGGGGAGAGCAATCAGCCCCAGCATTTT
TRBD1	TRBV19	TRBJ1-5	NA	CATQLTGENQPQHF	TGTGCCACGCAACTGACAGGGGAGAATCAGCCCCAGCATTTT
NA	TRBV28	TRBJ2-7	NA	CASTRPGLRATYEQYF	TGTGCCAGCACTAGGCCGGGACTGCGAGCTACCTACGAGCAGTACTTC
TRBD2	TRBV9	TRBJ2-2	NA	CASSPGGSSGLAGVGTGELFF	TGTGCCAGCAGCCCAGGCGGGAGCTCCGGACTAGCGGGAGTGGGCACCGGGGAGCTGTTTTTT
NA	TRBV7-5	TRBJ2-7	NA	CARSIDRPAIEQYF	TGTGCCAGAAGCATCGACAGGCCGGCGATCGAGCAGTACTTC
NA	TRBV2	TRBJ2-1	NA	CASSDTVESSYNEQFF	TGTGCCAGCAGTGACACCGTGGAGAGCTCCTACAATGAGCAGTTCTTC
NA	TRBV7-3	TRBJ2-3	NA	CASSLGLTDTQYF	TGTGCCAGCAGCTTGGGACTCACGGATACGCAGTATTTT
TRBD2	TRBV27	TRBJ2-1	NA	CASMLAGLAGTEQFF	TGTGCCAGCATGCTTGCGGGACTAGCGGGAACCGAGCAGTTCTTC
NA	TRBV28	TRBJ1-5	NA	CASSLSGVGYQPQHF	TGTGCCAGCAGTTTGTCCGGGGTGGGTTATCAGCCCCAGCATTTT
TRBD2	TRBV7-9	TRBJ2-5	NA	CASSFGGAQVETQYF	TGTGCCAGCAGCTTCGGGGGGGCTCAGGTTGAGACCCAGTACTTC
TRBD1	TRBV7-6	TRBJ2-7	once	CASSLGQIGTEQYF	TGTGCCAGCAGCCTGGGACAGATCGGTACCGAGCAGTACTTC
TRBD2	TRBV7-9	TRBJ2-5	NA	CASSFSGKETQYF	TGTGCCAGCAGCTTTAGCGGGAAAGAGACCCAGTACTTC
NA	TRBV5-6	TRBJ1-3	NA	CASSLMAGAFSGNTIYF	TGTGCCAGCAGCTTGATGGCAGGGGCTTTCTCTGGAAACACCATATATTTT
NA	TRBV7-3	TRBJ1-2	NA	CASSLWQGPNYGYTF	TGTGCCAGCAGCTTATGGCAGGGTCCTAACTATGGCTACACCTTC
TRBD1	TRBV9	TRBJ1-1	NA	CASSVNRDRVATEAFF	TGTGCCAGCAGCGTAAACCGGGACAGGGTGGCCACTGAAGCTTTCTTT
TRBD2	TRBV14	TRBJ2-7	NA	CASSQAGWTSAFTYEQYF	TGTGCCAGCAGCCAAGCGGGGTGGACTAGCGCTTTTACCTACGAGCAGTACTTC
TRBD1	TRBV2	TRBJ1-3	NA	CASRPLDRSSGNTIYF	TGTGCCAGCAGACCGCTGGACAGGAGCTCTGGAAACACCATATATTTT
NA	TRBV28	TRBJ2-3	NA	CASSSATGGTDTQYF	TGTGCCAGCAGTTCGGCCACGGGAGGCACAGATACGCAGTATTTT
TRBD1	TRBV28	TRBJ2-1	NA	CASSWTGSSYNEQFF	TGTGCCAGCAGTTGGACAGGGAGCTCCTACAATGAGCAGTTCTTC
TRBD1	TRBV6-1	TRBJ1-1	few	CASSDGTGRTEAFF	TGTGCCAGCAGTGACGGGACAGGGCGGACTGAAGCTTTCTTT
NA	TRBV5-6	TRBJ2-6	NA	CASSLGLTSGANVLTF	TGTGCCAGCAGCTTGGGCCTGACTTCTGGGGCCAACGTCCTGACTTTC